Following are 9 T cell receptor beta chains from one sample sequenced in a study of T-cell reconstitution after alpha-beta-depleted transplantation in children. The TCRbeta library was prepared with unique molecular identifiers. MiXCR, run by TCRdb on the PCR reads, gives a single entry per CDR3 protein. The sample has approximately 650,000 distinct CDR3 sequences, under 15% seen once; the top ten hold 0.65% to 0.9%. Sequencing used PBMCs, obtained before TCRalphabeta/CD19-depleted stem cell transplant. The receptor source for this set is a girl aged 2-15 years with congenital amegakaryocytic thrombocytopenia, due to receive a stem cell transplant.

This rearrangement joins TRBV20-1 to TRBJ2-7; either TRBD1 or TRBD2 may fit D (5 bases each). This CDR3 contains 13 residues. V was clipped by 7 bases and J by 6 bases, with 19 bases between them. Germline assignment: CDR1 DFQATT and CDR2 SNEGSKA (reference sequence). The CDR3 DNA reads TGCAGTGGTTGGGCAGGGCGCGGGCCCGAGCAGTACTTC. As protein: CSGWAGRGPEQYF.

V and J are TRBV4-1 and TRBJ2-2; 10 bases fit TRBD2. The V and J ends lost 3 bases and 2 bases, in that order; junction bases with no gene match: 6. The CDR3 consists of 17 residues. The germline V gene encodes CDR1 MGHRA and CDR2 YSYEKL. CDR3 DNA: TGCGCCAGCAGCCAGGGAAGCGGGAGGGTCAACACCGGGGAGCTGTTTTTT. Its translation: CASSQGSGRVNTGELFF.

The genes are TRBV4-1 and TRBJ1-6; D gene uncertain. Per germline, CDR1 MGHRA and CDR2 YSYEKL. The CDR3 extends over 13 amino acids. The ends were cut back, 0 bases at V and 8 bases at J, with 5 bases in the middle. CDR3 region: CASSQDGDSPLHF. The CDR3 DNA follows: TGCGCCAGCAGCCAAGACGGGGATTCACCCCTCCACTTT.

V gene TRBV5-1 combines with J gene TRBJ1-2; tentative D call: TRBD1 (6 bases). The length of the CDR3 is 16 residues. The V and J ends lost 1 base and 5 bases respectively, with 18 bases between them. In germline, CDR1 is SGHRS, CDR2 YFSETQ. The CDR3 here is CASSLTPGHTIYGYTF. DNA of the CDR3: TGCGCCAGCAGCTTGACACCGGGACACACTATTTATGGCTACACCTTC.

The genes are TRBV5-6 and TRBJ1-5; TRBD1 aligns across 7 bases. CDR3 length: 17 amino acids. In germline, CDR1 is SGHDT, CDR2 YYEEEE. V lost 4 bases to trimming and J lost 0 bases; unmatched junction nucleotides: 10. The DNA for the CDR3 is TGTGCCAGCAGCAGCACAGGGGCCTTTTATAGCAATCAGCCCCAGCATTTT. Translated, it gives CASSSTGAFYSNQPQHF.

This clonotype has just a few counts. The chain is built from TRBV6-1 and TRBJ1-2, with D maybe TRBD1 (6 bases). CDR1 and CDR2 (germline): MNHNS, SASEGT. V lost 6 bases and J lost 4, with 18 bases in between. The CDR3 is 15 amino acids. The CDR3 region has the DNA TGTGCCAGCAGGCTAATCTCAGGGGAGGCCTATGGCTACACCTTC. This gives the protein CASRLISGEAYGYTF.

V gene TRBV12-3 or TRBV12-4 combines with J gene TRBJ2-5, with TRBD2 as a possible D gene (6 bases). V lost 1 base, J lost 4 bases, and 10 bases lay in between. CDR3 length equals 14 residues. Here the CDR3 DNA reads TGTGCCAGCAGTTTAGGGATTAGCGGAGAGACCCAGTACTTC. This gives the protein CASSLGISGETQYF.

This clonotype has a count of ten or more. The chain carries TRBV20-1 and TRBJ2-7, with D possibly matching TRBD2 (5 bases). The germline V gene has CDR1 DFQATT and CDR2 SNEGSKA (reference sequence). The CDR3 runs 13 residues. Trimming removed 7 bases at V and 0 bases at J, with 13 bases between. The CDR3, as DNA: TGCAGTGGCCGCCCCAGCGGCTCCTACGAGCAGTACTTC. It translates to CSGRPSGSYEQYF.

The chain is built from TRBV7-8 and TRBJ2-3; the D gene is possibly TRBD2 (5 bases). CDR1 SGHVS and CDR2 FQNEAQ come from the germline V gene. The CDR3 runs 18 residues. Trimming stripped 3 bases from V and 3 bases from J, with 22 bases between. The CDR3 here is CASSFHPADPTPTDTQYF. DNA of the CDR3: TGTGCCAGCAGCTTCCACCCAGCGGACCCAACCCCGACAGATACGCAGTATTTT.